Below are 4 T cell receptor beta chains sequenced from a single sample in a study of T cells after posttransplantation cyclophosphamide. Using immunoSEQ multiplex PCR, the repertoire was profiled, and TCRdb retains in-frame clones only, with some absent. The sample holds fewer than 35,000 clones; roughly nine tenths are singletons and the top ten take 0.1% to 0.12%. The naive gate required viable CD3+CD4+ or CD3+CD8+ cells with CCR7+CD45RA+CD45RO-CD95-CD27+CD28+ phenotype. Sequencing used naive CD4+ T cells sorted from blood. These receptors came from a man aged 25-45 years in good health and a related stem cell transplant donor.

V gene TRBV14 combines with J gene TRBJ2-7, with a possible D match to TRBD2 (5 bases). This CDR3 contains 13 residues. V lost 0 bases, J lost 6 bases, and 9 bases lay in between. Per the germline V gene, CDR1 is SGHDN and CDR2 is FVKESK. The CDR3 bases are TGTGCCAGCAGCCAAGAACGGGGTGCCGAGCAGTACTTC. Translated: CASSQERGAEQYF. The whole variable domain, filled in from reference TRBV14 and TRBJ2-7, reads EAGVTQFPSHSVIEKGQTVTLRCDPISGHDNLYWYRRVMGKEIKFLLHFVKESKQDESGMPNNRFLAERTGGTYSTLKVQPAELEDSGVYFCASSQERGAEQYFGPGTRLTVT.

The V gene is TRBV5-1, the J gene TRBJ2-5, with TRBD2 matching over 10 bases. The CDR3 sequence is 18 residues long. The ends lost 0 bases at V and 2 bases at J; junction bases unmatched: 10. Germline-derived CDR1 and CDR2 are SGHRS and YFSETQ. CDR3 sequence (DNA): TGCGCCAGCAGCTTGGCCCGAGCGGGGGGGCCAGGGCAAGAGACCCAGTACTTC. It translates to CASSLARAGGPGQETQYF. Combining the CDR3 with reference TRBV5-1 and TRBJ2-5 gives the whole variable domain KAGVTQTPRYLIKTRGQQVTLSCSPISGHRSVSWYQQTPGQGLQFLFEYFSETQRNKGNFPGRFSGRQFSNSRSEMNVSTLELGDSALYLCASSLARAGGPGQETQYFGPGTRLLVL.

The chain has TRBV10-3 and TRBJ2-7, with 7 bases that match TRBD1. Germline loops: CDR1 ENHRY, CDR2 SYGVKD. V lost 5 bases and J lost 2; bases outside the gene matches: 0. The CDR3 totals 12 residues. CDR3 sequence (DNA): TGTGCCATCAGTACAGGGGCCTACGAGCAGTACTTC. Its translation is CAISTGAYEQYF.

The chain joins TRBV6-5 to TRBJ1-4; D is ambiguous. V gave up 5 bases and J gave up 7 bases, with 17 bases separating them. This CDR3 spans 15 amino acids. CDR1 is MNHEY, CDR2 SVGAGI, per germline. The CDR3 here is CASSSRGLNREKLFF. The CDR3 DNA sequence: TGTGCCAGCAGTAGTAGAGGGTTGAATCGTGAAAAACTGTTTTTT.